The next 32 T cell receptor beta chains were all read from a single sample in a study of cytotoxic CD8 clonotypes in ibrutinib-treated CLL. Only in-frame clones appear in the TCRdb table, and some are missing; sequencing was by immunoSEQ multiplex PCR. The sample has 100,000 to 150,000 clones; 80% to 90% are singletons. The source material was PBMCs, sampled after 24 months of ibrutinib treatment. The origin of the receptors is a human donor with chronic lymphocytic leukemia.

The gene calls are TRBV6-4 and TRBJ2-5; the match to TRBD2 covers 8 bases. V was clipped by 11 bases and J by 4 bases; unmatched bases: 6. The CDR3 has 12 residues. CDR1 is MRHNA and CDR2 is SNTAGT in the germline V gene. CDR3 coding DNA: TGTGCCCCCCCGGGGGGGCGAGAGACCCAGTACTTC. It is translated as CAPPGGRETQYF.

The genes are TRBV18 and TRBJ2-3; no clear D gene. The germline V gene encodes CDR1 KGHSH and CDR2 LQKENI. V lost 0 bases to trimming and J lost 0 bases, with 10 bases between them. The length of the CDR3 is 16 residues. The CDR3 spells CASSPPASSSTDTQYF. The CDR3 nucleotides read TGTGCCAGCTCACCACCGGCCAGCTCGAGCACAGATACGCAGTATTTT.

This chain connects TRBV19 to TRBJ1-5; D ambiguous. V was cut by 7 bases and J by 3 bases, with 13 bases left in between. CDR3 length: 14 amino acids. Germline-derived CDR1 and CDR2 are LNHDA and SQIVND (reference sequence). The CDR3 DNA sequence: TGTGCCAGTACTCCCCGGGCCAACAATCAGCCCCAGCATTTT. Its translation: CASTPRANNQPQHF.

The rearrangement links TRBV9 to TRBJ2-3, with a possible D match to TRBD2 (7 bases). CDR1 is SGDLS and CDR2 is YYNGEE in the germline V gene. The CDR3 totals 17 residues. V lost 2 bases to trimming and J lost 5 bases, with 21 bases between them. The CDR3 region has the DNA TGTGCCAGCAGCGTGATTGGCGGGGGCATAGGGGGAGATACGCAGTATTTT. It encodes CASSVIGGGIGGDTQYF.

This clone was found once. The V and J genes are TRBV7-3 and TRBJ2-2; D unresolved. CDR1 is SGHTA, CDR2 FQGTGA, per germline. V was trimmed by 2 bases and J by 6 bases, leaving 4 bases between them. The CDR3 is made up of 12 amino acids. This chain's CDR3 is CASSLGPGELFF. CDR3 coding DNA: TGTGCCAGCAGCTTAGGTCCCGGGGAGCTGTTTTTT.

This clone was observed once. V and J are TRBV6-5 and TRBJ2-2; no firm D call. Trimming left V 2 bases short and J 6 bases short, with 7 bases between. CDR1 and CDR2 from the germline V gene are MNHEY and SVGAGI. The CDR3 loop spans 13 amino acids. The CDR3 sequence: CASSYAAAGELFF. As DNA, the CDR3 is TGTGCCAGCAGTTACGCCGCGGCCGGGGAGCTGTTTTTT.

The chain recombines TRBV4-3 with TRBJ1-5, with TRBD1 identical over 12 bases. The CDR3 runs 15 residues. V lost 4 bases to trimming and J lost 3 bases; unmatched junction nucleotides: 1. CDR1 LGHNA and CDR2 YSLEER come from the germline V gene. CDR3 in amino acids: CASSRDRGPNQPQHF. The CDR3 nucleotides read TGCGCCAGCAGCCGGGACAGGGGGCCCAATCAGCCCCAGCATTTT.

The chain couples TRBV14 to TRBJ1-4; D not resolved. Germline V CDR1 and CDR2: SGHDN, FVKESK. CDR3 length: 15 residues. The V end was cut by 0 bases, the J end by 8 bases, with 13 bases between. CDR3 in amino acids: CASSQEGGPGEKLFF. The DNA for the CDR3 is TGTGCCAGCAGCCAAGAGGGAGGTCCCGGGGAAAAACTGTTTTTT.

This clone has just a few counts. The V gene is TRBV2, the J gene TRBJ1-2, with D maybe TRBD1 (6 bases). CDR3 size: 13 residues. Germline V gene sequence: CDR1 SNHLY, CDR2 FYNNEI. The V end was cut by 5 bases, the J end by 2 bases, with 9 bases between. Here the CDR3 reads CASSRGQNYGYTF. DNA of the CDR3: TGTGCCAGCAGTCGTGGACAGAACTATGGCTACACCTTC.

The gene calls are TRBV10-1 and TRBJ1-3, with TRBD1 as a possible D gene (6 bases). Trimming left V 4 bases short and J 0 bases short, with 13 bases between. The CDR3 sequence is 16 residues long. Germline CDR1 WNHNN, CDR2 SYGVQD (reference sequence). CDR3 DNA: TGCGCCAGCAGTGGACAGGAGATCGTCTCTGGAAACACCATATATTTT. It yields the protein CASSGQEIVSGNTIYF.

The rearrangement uses TRBV5-4 and TRBJ2-7, with D perhaps TRBD1 (6 bases). CDR1 and CDR2 (germline): SGHNT, YYREEE (reference sequence). This CDR3 contains 16 residues. V was trimmed by 4 bases and J by 1 base, leaving 18 bases between them. As DNA, the CDR3 is TGTGCCAGCAGCCCGAGTGGTGGGCAGGGGTCCTACGAGCAGTACTTC. Translation: CASSPSGGQGSYEQYF.

J is TRBJ2-7 and V is TRBV6-6, with TRBD2 identical over 8 bases. V lost 7 bases, J lost 6 bases, and 8 bases stayed unmatched. CDR3 length: 13 residues. Germline-derived CDR1 and CDR2 are MNHNY and SVGAGI (reference sequence). The CDR3 coding sequence is TGTGCCAGCACCCGGGGGGGGTCGACCGAGCAGTACTTC. This sequence encodes CASTRGGSTEQYF.

A note on this clone: Other nucleotide sequences from this sample produce the same CDR3. The chain has TRBV5-6 and TRBJ2-3; 7 bases are a match to TRBD2. Per the germline V gene, CDR1 is SGHDT and CDR2 is YYEEEE. The CDR3 runs 15 residues. V lost 0 bases to trimming and J lost 2 bases; unmatched junction nucleotides: 3. The chain's CDR3 is CASSLGRGSTDTQYF. Written as DNA, the CDR3 is TGTGCCAGCAGCTTGGGGCGGGGGTCCACAGATACGCAGTATTTT.

This rearrangement joins TRBV27 to TRBJ1-6; no clear D gene. Germline V gives CDR1 MNHEY, CDR2 SMNVEV (reference sequence). The CDR3 length is 20 residues. V was pared by 1 base and J by 0 bases, with 19 bases between. The CDR3 spells CASSLYSGQARSSYNSPLHF. For the CDR3, the DNA is TGTGCCAGCAGTTTATACTCTGGGCAGGCCCGCAGCTCCTATAATTCACCCCTCCACTTT.

This chain joins TRBV4-1 and TRBJ2-1; TRBD2 agrees at 9 bases. Germline V lookup: CDR1 MGHRA, CDR2 YSYEKL. The CDR3 is 18 residues long. V lost 1 base to trimming and J lost 5 bases; unmatched junction nucleotides: 12. For the CDR3, the DNA is TGCGCCAGCAGCCAAGCCCCAGCGGGGGGCCCTCCCGACAATGAGCAGTTCTTC. As protein: CASSQAPAGGPPDNEQFF.

This clone was seen only once. The chain links TRBV7-2 to TRBJ2-7; D is perhaps TRBD2 (5 bases). This CDR3 spans 14 amino acids. Trimming took 5 bases from V and 2 from J, leaving 13 bases between them. Germline-derived CDR1 and CDR2 are SGHTA and FQGNSA. This CDR3 is CASSPLRGTYEQYF. CDR3 nucleotides: TGTGCCAGCAGCCCCTTAAGAGGGACCTACGAGCAGTACTTC.

This clone showed up just once. The chain uses TRBV4-1 and TRBJ1-1; D ambiguous. Looked up from germline, CDR1 is MGHRA and CDR2 is YSYEKL. The ends were cut back, 4 bases at V and 8 bases at J, with 14 bases in the middle. This CDR3 comprises 13 residues. CDR3 nucleotides: TGCGCCAGCAGCCCCCGAGAGGCCAAAGAAGCTTTCTTT. Translation gives CASSPREAKEAFF.

This chain links TRBV4-2 with TRBJ2-3; 10 nucleotides match TRBD2. Germline-derived CDR1 and CDR2 are LGHNA and YNFKEQ. V dropped 4 bases and J dropped 2; count of bases not matched to a gene: 9. The CDR3 runs to 17 residues. The CDR3 DNA sequence: TGTGCCAGCAGCCGCGCAGCGGGGGGGCGCAACACAGATACGCAGTATTTT. Its translation is CASSRAAGGRNTDTQYF.

The chain joins TRBV14 to TRBJ1-1; 7 nucleotides line up with TRBD1. Germline loops: CDR1 SGHDN, CDR2 FVKESK. Germline trimming cut 3 bases from V and 1 base from J; bases unmatched to any gene: 2. The CDR3 runs to 14 residues. The chain's CDR3 is CASSQTGWNTEAFF. In nucleotides, the CDR3 is TGTGCCAGCAGCCAGACAGGGTGGAACACTGAAGCTTTCTTT.

The chain is built from TRBV27 and TRBJ1-5; D is undetermined. The CDR3 extends over 17 amino acids. Trimming took 4 bases from V and 2 from J, leaving 18 bases between them. CDR1 is MNHEY and CDR2 is SMNVEV in the germline V gene (reference sequence). CDR3 residues: CASSYETALAGNQPQHF. In DNA form, the CDR3 reads TGTGCCAGCAGTTACGAAACAGCCCTAGCTGGCAATCAGCCCCAGCATTTT.

The genes are TRBV4-1 and TRBJ2-1; the D call may be TRBD1 or TRBD2 (6 bases each). Per the germline V gene, CDR1 is MGHRA and CDR2 is YSYEKL. The CDR3 is 16 amino acids. Trimming stripped 0 bases from V and 0 bases from J, with 9 bases between. The CDR3 DNA follows: TGCGCCAGCAGCCAAGATCCGGGGGCCTCCTACAATGAGCAGTTCTTC. Protein sequence: CASSQDPGASYNEQFF.

The chain combines TRBV7-3 with TRBJ2-7; 7 positions agree with TRBD2. The CDR3 extends over 15 amino acids. The germline gives CDR1 SGHTA, CDR2 FQGTGA. J gave up 4 bases and V 3 bases, and 9 bases lay outside the gene matches. The CDR3 region has the DNA TGTGCCAGCAGCTTCCCTTTACGGGGGGATTACGAGCAGTACTTC. Translating it yields CASSFPLRGDYEQYF. Based on the CDR3 plus reference TRBV7-3 and TRBJ2-7, the full variable domain is GAGVSQTPSNKVTEKGKYVELRCDPISGHTALYWYRQSLGQGPEFLIYFQGTGAADDSGLPNDRFFAVRPEGSVSTLKIQRTERGDSAVYLCASSFPLRGDYEQYFGPGTRLTVT.

The chain has TRBV28 and TRBJ2-7; 9 nucleotides line up with TRBD2. CDR1 is MDHEN and CDR2 is SYDVKM in the germline V gene. Trimming took 6 bases from V and 4 from J; bases not matched to a gene: 13. The CDR3 sequence is 16 residues long. CDR3: CASSRLGGGRGYEQYF. CDR3 bases: TGTGCCAGCAGCCGACTCGGGGGCGGGAGGGGGTACGAGCAGTACTTC. Using reference TRBV28 and TRBJ2-7 for the parts outside the CDR3, the full variable domain is DVKVTQSSRYLVKRTGEKVFLECVQDMDHENMFWYRQDPGLGLRLIYFSYDVKMKEKGDIPEGYSVSREKKERFSLILESASTNQTSMYLCASSRLGGGRGYEQYFGPGTRLTVT.

The V call is TRBV2, the J call TRBJ1-2; D is uncertain. Per the germline V gene, CDR1 is SNHLY and CDR2 is FYNNEI. This CDR3 comprises 10 residues. Trimming cost V 7 bases and J 0 bases, with 0 bases left between them. As DNA, the CDR3 is TGTGCCAGCACTAACTATGGCTACACCTTC. Protein sequence: CASTNYGYTF.

The rearrangement joins TRBV7-3 to TRBJ2-1; D possibly corresponds to TRBD2 (6 bases). The germline V and J ends were trimmed by 2 bases and 7 bases, with 27 bases remaining between them. The length of the CDR3 is 19 residues. Germline CDR1 is SGHTA and CDR2 is FQGTGA. The CDR3 bases are TGTGCCAGCAGCTTAGGGGGTGTATCCCCGGGACTCCCGGTGAATGAGCAGTTCTTC. This codes for CASSLGGVSPGLPVNEQFF.

The chain has TRBV9 and TRBJ2-1; D tentatively fits TRBD1 or TRBD2 (5 bases each). The CDR3 covers 17 residues. CDR1 is SGDLS and CDR2 is YYNGEE in the germline V gene. The V end was cut by 3 bases, the J end by 6 bases, with 22 bases between. DNA for the CDR3: TGTGCCAGCAGCGGGGGGATACAACTACCCTCGAGCAATGAGCAGTTCTTC. Translated: CASSGGIQLPSSNEQFF.

The table lists this clone with a few counts. V is TRBV5-1 and J is TRBJ2-2; 11 bases fit TRBD2. Trimming at V came to 4 bases and at J to 4 bases, leaving 6 bases not matched to a gene. The CDR3 covers 16 residues. Germline CDR1 and CDR2: SGHRS and YFSETQ. Here the CDR3 DNA reads TGCGCCAGCAGCGAAACTAGCGGGGGAAGCACCGGGGAGCTGTTTTTT. Protein: CASSETSGGSTGELFF. Supplemented by reference TRBV5-1 and TRBJ2-2, the full variable domain reads KAGVTQTPRYLIKTRGQQVTLSCSPISGHRSVSWYQQTPGQGLQFLFEYFSETQRNKGNFPGRFSGRQFSNSRSEMNVSTLELGDSALYLCASSETSGGSTGELFFGEGSRLTVL.

This clone was observed a single time. The chain carries TRBV28 and TRBJ1-5, with 7 bases lining up with TRBD1. Per germline, CDR1 MDHEN and CDR2 SYDVKM. V dropped 7 bases and J dropped 9; count of bases not matched to a gene: 9. CDR3 size: 13 residues. The CDR3 DNA is TGTGCCAGCACCGCAGGGGGTAGCGGGCCCCAGCATTTT. It encodes CASTAGGSGPQHF. The full variable domain, in which reference TRBV28 and TRBJ1-5 provide the parts outside the CDR3, is DVKVTQSSRYLVKRTGEKVFLECVQDMDHENMFWYRQDPGLGLRLIYFSYDVKMKEKGDIPEGYSVSREKKERFSLILESASTNQTSMYLCASTAGGSGPQHFGDGTRLSIL.

The V and J genes are TRBV5-4 and TRBJ2-1, with a possible D match to TRBD2 (5 bases). The CDR3 has 13 residues. V was shortened by 2 bases and J by 5 bases, with 8 bases between the two germline ends. CDR1 and CDR2 (germline): SGHNT, YYREEE (reference sequence). The CDR3 sequence is CASSFRGDNEQFF. DNA of the CDR3: TGTGCCAGCAGCTTTCGGGGAGACAATGAGCAGTTCTTC.

V gene TRBV4-2 combines with J gene TRBJ1-4, with D hard to call. The V and J ends lost 4 bases and 0 bases respectively, with 9 bases between them. CDR3 length equals 15 residues. CDR1 and CDR2 (germline): LGHNA, YNFKEQ. CDR3 in DNA: TGTGCCAGCAGCCGAAAAGGGCCAACTAATGAAAAACTGTTTTTT. Translation gives CASSRKGPTNEKLFF.

V gene TRBV15 combines with J gene TRBJ1-3, with D possibly matching TRBD1 (6 bases). The V end was cut by 1 base, the J end by 4 bases, with 8 bases between. Germline CDR1 reads LNHNV; CDR2 reads YYDKDF (reference sequence). This CDR3 contains 14 residues. The DNA for the CDR3 is TGTGCCACCAGCAGAGGTGGGGGCGGAAACACCATATATTTT. Translated, it gives CATSRGGGGNTIYF.

Only one count was recorded for this clone. The chain combines TRBV5-6 with TRBJ1-6; 8 nucleotides match TRBD1. The CDR3 is 16 residues long. V lost 6 bases, J lost 0 bases, and 5 bases stayed unmatched. From germline, CDR1 is SGHDT and CDR2 YYEEEE. The CDR3 DNA sequence: TGTGCCAGCACCAGACAGGGGAGCTCCTATAATTCACCCCTCCACTTT. It codes for CASTRQGSSYNSPLHF.